The 12 T cell receptor beta chains below were found in one sample sequenced in a study of cytomegalovirus exposure and HLA in healthy donors. Libraries were prepared by immunoSEQ multiplex PCR; TCRdb keeps only in-frame clonotypes and omits some of them. Here the sample spans 150,000 or so clones, 85% to 90% being singletons. The sequencing input was PBMCs. These receptors all stem from a woman younger than 45 in good health and CMV-seropositive.

This clone has just one count. The rearrangement uses TRBV21-1 and TRBJ2-7; TRBD2, the table's D call, was not compared with the DNA. TRBV21-1 is designated a pseudogene. CDR3 size: 14 residues. As DNA, the CDR3 is TGTGCCAGCCGCGACTCCCTGGCGACGCGCGAGCAGTACTTC. This sequence encodes CASRDSLATREQYF.

This chain links TRBV2 with TRBJ2-3; D is perhaps TRBD1 (6 bases). CDR1 and CDR2 from the germline V gene are SNHLY and FYNNEI. The CDR3 consists of 15 residues. Trimming left V 7 bases short and J 1 base short, with 15 bases between. This CDR3 is CASNIQGLGTDTQYF. The CDR3 nucleotides read TGTGCCAGCAATATACAGGGATTGGGCACAGATACGCAGTATTTT.

The gene calls are TRBV18 and TRBJ1-4, with unresolved D. Trimming took 3 bases from V and 0 from J, leaving 8 bases between them. The CDR3 extends over 15 amino acids. The V gene's germline CDR1 is KGHSH and CDR2 LQKENI. The CDR3 sequence is CASSPVGATNEKLFF. CDR3 nucleotides: TGTGCCAGCTCACCGGTCGGTGCAACTAATGAAAAACTGTTTTTT.

The chain combines TRBV2 with TRBJ2-7; 8 positions agree with TRBD2. The V gene end was trimmed by 7 bases and the J gene end by 2 bases; junction bases not matched to a gene: 7. The germline V gene encodes CDR1 SNHLY and CDR2 FYNNEI. The CDR3 runs 14 residues. The CDR3 DNA sequence: TGTGCCAGCATAGAACTAGCGGATCCCTACGAGCAGTACTTC. Residues: CASIELADPYEQYF.

The chain combines TRBV27 with TRBJ1-4; the D gene is possibly TRBD1 (6 bases). The CDR3 loop spans 13 amino acids. Trimming pared 6 bases from V and 8 bases from J, leaving 13 bases between. CDR1 MNHEY and CDR2 SMNVEV come from the germline V gene (reference sequence). For the CDR3, the DNA is TGTGCCAGCAGAGCAGGGGAGGGGGAAAAACTGTTTTTT. Residues: CASRAGEGEKLFF.

The chain carries TRBV19 and TRBJ2-7, with a weak D call TRBD1 (6 bases). The CDR3 loop spans 13 amino acids. Trimming removed 8 bases at V and 7 bases at J, with 18 bases between. Germline V gene sequence: CDR1 LNHDA, CDR2 SQIVND (reference sequence). The CDR3, as DNA: TGTGCCAGTGGATCAGGGGCTTATTGGGAGCAGTACTTC. It translates to CASGSGAYWEQYF.

This clone is categorized as medium-sized. The V call is TRBV15, the J call TRBJ1-1, with a possible D match to TRBD1 (5 bases). V gave up 4 bases and J gave up 0 bases, with 21 bases separating them. Germline V lookup: CDR1 LNHNV, CDR2 YYDKDF (reference sequence). The CDR3 has 18 residues. The CDR3 region has the DNA TGTGCCACCAGCACCTACGGGGGAGGAGGGAGGATGAACACTGAAGCTTTCTTT. This gives the protein CATSTYGGGGRMNTEAFF.

This clone was found a few times. The chain links TRBV27 to TRBJ1-5; TRBD1 might be the D (6 bases). CDR1 is MNHEY and CDR2 is SMNVEV in the germline V gene (reference sequence). This CDR3 comprises 15 residues. The V and J ends lost 0 bases and 9 bases respectively, with 15 bases between them. The CDR3 sequence: CASSLSHRAHRPQHF. For the CDR3, the DNA is TGTGCCAGCAGTTTATCGCACAGGGCCCATCGGCCCCAGCATTTT.

The sample holds a few counts of this clone. The rearrangement joins TRBV11-3 to TRBJ2-2; 9 bases line up with TRBD2. CDR1 SGHNT and CDR2 YENEEA come from the germline V gene. V lost 3 bases and J lost 7; bases outside the gene matches: 9. The CDR3 has 16 residues. CDR3 sequence: CASSLIAGEVFGELFF. Here the CDR3 DNA reads TGTGCCAGCAGCTTGATAGCGGGAGAGGTCTTCGGGGAGCTGTTTTTT.

The chain carries TRBV2 and TRBJ1-2; D is undetermined. This CDR3 region has 13 residues. Germline V gene lookup returns CDR1 SNHLY and CDR2 FYNNEI. The V end lost 6 bases, the J end lost 2 bases, and 10 bases lay between the germline ends. The CDR3 sequence is CASRKEENYGYTF. CDR3 coding DNA: TGTGCCAGCAGAAAGGAGGAGAACTATGGCTACACCTTC.

A remark on this clone: At one end the junction does not follow the germline gene, possibly because of a read error. Other nucleotide sequences in the sample specify the same CDR3. The rearrangement links TRBV29-1 to TRBJ1-3, with D perhaps TRBD1 (5 bases). Germline-derived CDR1 and CDR2 are SQVTM and ANQGSEA. The CDR3 contains 13 residues. For the CDR3, the DNA is TGTAGCGTAGCCCCAGGGTTGGGAAACACCATATATTTT. It translates to CSVAPGLGNTIYF.

J is TRBJ1-4 and V is TRBV6-1, with 7 bases that match TRBD1. J was trimmed by 6 bases and V by 5 bases; bases with no gene match: 9. Germline V CDR1 and CDR2: MNHNS, SASEGT. CDR3 length equals 15 residues. CDR3 nucleotide sequence: TGTGCCAGCAGTAGTAGTTCACAGGGGTATGAAAAACTGTTTTTT. This sequence encodes CASSSSSQGYEKLFF.